This record covers a single T cell receptor beta chain. These data come from a study of Ad26.COV2.S vaccination and SARS-CoV-2 variants. The repertoire was sequenced with immunoSEQ multiplex PCR; TCRdb's copy has only in-frame clones and lacks some. Altogether hundreds of thousands of clones are present, 80% to 90% being singletons, with the ten largest covering approximately 1.5%. V lost 0 bases and J 5 bases, leaving 11 bases between the germline ends. CDR3 size: 14 residues. The germline CDR1 and CDR2 sequences are SGHRS and YFSETQ. As to treatment: around 19 received Ad26.COV2.S at low or high dose, single or two shots; about 5 received placebo; per-sample allocation not given. Following the first vaccine or placebo injection, samples were taken on day 63. An adult aged 18-55 years in Boston served as the donor.

The rearrangement links TRBV5-1 to TRBJ1-1, with D unclear. The sequences come from peripheral blood, collected in a trial of Ad26.COV2.S vaccine versus placebo. This TCR was recovered from a person between 18 and 60 years old who received the Ad26.COV2.S COVID-19 vaccine or a placebo. The CDR3 DNA reads TGCGCCAGCAGCTTGGCTCGCGAGAGAACTGAAGCTTTCTTT. This gives the protein CASSLARERTEAFF. Drawing the rest from reference TRBV5-1 and TRBJ1-1, the complete variable domain is KAGVTQTPRYLIKTRGQQVTLSCSPISGHRSVSWYQQTPGQGLQFLFEYFSETQRNKGNFPGRFSGRQFSNSRSEMNVSTLELGDSALYLCASSLARERTEAFFGQGTRLTVV.